The sample holds a few counts of the clone carrying this TCR beta chain. The data originate from a study of blood T cells in healthy people across ages. Germline lookup yields CDR1 SGHTA and CDR2 FQGNSA. The junction had 12 bases not matched to a gene; V was cut back by 5 bases and J by 6 bases. The CDR3 extends over 15 amino acids. Using a J-beta primer mix together with a sample-barcoded 5' primer, a second PCR was run for about 6 to 12 cycles. TCRdb analysed the 5' RACE reads with MiXCR anew, one entry per CDR3 protein. The sample lists more than 1.4 million distinct CDR3 sequences, 42% occurring once.

The chain employs TRBV7-2 and TRBJ1-1; the match to TRBD1 covers 7 bases. The sequenced sample was blood. This clonotype was sampled from a woman between 18 and 29 years old in good health. The DNA for the CDR3 is TGTGCCAGCAGCCCAGGGGGGGGCGGTTGGCCTGAAGCTTTCTTT. It translates to CASSPGGGGWPEAFF.